These 14 T cell receptor beta chains came from one sample sequenced in a study of HIV-infected patients and healthy controls. TCRdb independently ran MiXCR on the 5' RACE reads; one entry per CDR3 protein. The sample consists of tens of thousands of distinct CDR3 sequences, roughly a sixth of them appearing once. Input material: CD4+ T cells from blood. All receptors derive from a human donor in good health.

This clonotype has ten or more counts. The V gene is TRBV7-8, the J gene TRBJ2-2, with TRBD1 matching over 9 bases. V was clipped by 4 bases and J by 2 bases; unmatched bases: 5. The CDR3 length is 16 residues. Germline lookup yields CDR1 SGHVS and CDR2 FQNEAQ. CDR3 nucleotide sequence: TGTGCCAGCAGCTCGAACAGGGGGCACAACACCGGGGAGCTGTTTTTT. Its translation: CASSSNRGHNTGELFF.

This clonotype was found a few times. The genes are TRBV5-4 and TRBJ2-7; tentatively, D is TRBD1 or TRBD2 (5 bases each). The CDR3 spans 17 residues. The V gene lost 3 bases and the J gene lost 7 bases, with 26 bases spanning the gap. In germline, CDR1 is SGHNT, CDR2 YYREEE (reference sequence). This CDR3 is CASSSFSGHGRRREQYF. The CDR3, as DNA: TGTGCCAGCAGCTCCTTTTCGGGGCATGGCCGGAGAAGAGAGCAGTACTTC.

This clonotype has only a few counts. The chain carries TRBV4-1 and TRBJ2-1; 8 positions agree with TRBD2. This CDR3 region has 15 residues. Germline V lookup: CDR1 MGHRA, CDR2 YSYEKL. Losses at the gene ends were 1 base for V and 8 bases for J; bases not matched to a gene: 7. CDR3 residues: CASSQASGSFDEQFF. The CDR3 coding sequence is TGCGCCAGCAGCCAAGCGAGCGGGAGCTTCGATGAGCAGTTCTTC.

The rearrangement links TRBV11-3 to TRBJ2-3; TRBD2 is a possible D gene (5 bases). The V end was cut by 2 bases, the J end by 7 bases, with 10 bases between. This CDR3 is 13 amino acids long. Germline V gives CDR1 SGHNT, CDR2 YENEEA. CDR3 DNA sequence: TGTGCCAGCAGCTTATCGACTATCCATACGCAGTATTTT. Protein sequence: CASSLSTIHTQYF.

This clonotype was observed a handful of times. The V call is TRBV7-9, the J call TRBJ1-1; no firm D call. The CDR3 is made up of 14 amino acids. Trimming took off 6 bases at V and 1 base at J, with 12 bases between the two ends. Germline lookup yields CDR1 SEHNR and CDR2 FQNEAQ (reference sequence). The CDR3 reads CASSFGTENTEAFF. CDR3 DNA: TGTGCCAGCAGTTTCGGCACGGAGAACACTGAAGCTTTCTTT. The full variable domain, its missing parts supplied by reference TRBV7-9 and TRBJ1-1, is DTGVSQNPRHKITKRGQNVTFRCDPISEHNRLYWYRQTLGQGPEFLTYFQNEAQLEKSRLLSDRFSAERPKGSFSTLEIQRTEQGDSAMYLCASSFGTENTEAFFGQGTRLTVV.

The chain is built from TRBV12-3 or TRBV12-4 and TRBJ2-1; TRBD1 aligns across 11 bases. V was clipped by 4 bases and J by 7 bases; unmatched bases: 6. CDR3 size: 15 residues. The CDR3, as DNA: TGTGCCAGCAGTTACCGGGACAGGGGGAGAAATGAGCAGTTCTTC. It is translated as CASSYRDRGRNEQFF.

V and J are TRBV11-2 and TRBJ2-2, with a possible D match to TRBD1 (5 bases). CDR1 is SGHAT and CDR2 is FQNNGV in the germline V gene. This CDR3 spans 16 amino acids. The ends were cut back, 2 bases at V and 0 bases at J, with 10 bases in the middle. The CDR3 DNA reads TGTGCCAGCAGCTTACTCCGGACAACGAACACCGGGGAGCTGTTTTTT. Encoded protein: CASSLLRTTNTGELFF.

This chain connects TRBV9 to TRBJ2-1; the match to TRBD2 covers 10 bases. The germline CDR1 and CDR2 sequences are SGDLS and YYNGEE. The CDR3 spans 17 residues. The trim removed 0 bases at V and 7 bases at J, leaving 10 bases unmatched. The CDR3 bases are TGTGCCAGCAGCGTAGATGAGAGCGGGAGGGCCAGGAATGAGCAGTTCTTC. Translating it yields CASSVDESGRARNEQFF. The full variable domain, in which reference TRBV9 and TRBJ2-1 provide the parts outside the CDR3, is DSGVTQTPKHLITATGQRVTLRCSPRSGDLSVYWYQQSLDQGLQFLIQYYNGEERAKGNILERFSAQQFPDLHSELNLSSLELGDSALYFCASSVDESGRARNEQFFGPGTRLTVL.

This clonotype was seen more than once but under ten times. The chain couples TRBV4-2 to TRBJ2-7, with D unresolved. The CDR3 totals 13 residues. V was pared by 0 bases and J by 2 bases, with 5 bases between. Germline lookup yields CDR1 LGHNA and CDR2 YNFKEQ. Here the CDR3 reads CASSQDIPYEQYF. The DNA of the CDR3 is TGTGCCAGCAGCCAAGATATCCCCTACGAGCAGTACTTC.

About this clonotype: One end of the junction fails to match germline, which may point to a read error. V is TRBV23-1 and J is TRBJ2-4; D gene ambiguous. TRBV23-1 is treated as an ORF (open reading frame) with a function not yet certain. The length of the CDR3 is 8 residues. This CDR3 reads CASSQSRF. In DNA form, the CDR3 reads TGCGCCAGCAGTCAGTCCCGTTTC.

V usage is TRBV20-1 and J usage is TRBJ1-6; D might be TRBD1 (5 bases). CDR1 is DFQATT and CDR2 is SNEGSKA in the germline V gene (reference sequence). Trimming left V 4 bases short and J 4 bases short, with 11 bases between. This CDR3 has 14 amino acids. In DNA, the CDR3 is TGCAGTGCTATCCCAGGGACGTATAATTCACCCCTCCACTTT. Its protein product is CSAIPGTYNSPLHF.

This chain uses TRBV12-3 or TRBV12-4 with TRBJ1-2; 9 nucleotides line up with TRBD1. CDR3 length: 14 residues. The J segment lost 7 bases and the V segment lost 6 bases, leaving 9 bases of the junction unmatched. The CDR3 region is CASRGTGTGLGYTF. In DNA form, the CDR3 reads TGTGCCAGCAGGGGCACCGGGACAGGGCTTGGCTACACCTTC.

Ten or more counts support this clonotype. This sequence joins TRBV7-9 and TRBJ2-1; 10 bases match TRBD2. The CDR3 sequence is 16 residues long. Germline CDR1 and CDR2: SEHNR and FQNEAQ (reference sequence). The J segment lost 1 base and the V segment lost 4 bases, leaving 4 bases of the junction unmatched. CDR3 loop: CASSSLAGASYNEQFF. CDR3 in DNA: TGTGCCAGCAGCTCTCTAGCGGGAGCTTCCTACAATGAGCAGTTCTTC. Together with reference TRBV7-9 and TRBJ2-1, the CDR3 gives the full variable domain: DTGVSQNPRHKITKRGQNVTFRCDPISEHNRLYWYRQTLGQGPEFLTYFQNEAQLEKSRLLSDRFSAERPKGSFSTLEIQRTEQGDSAMYLCASSSLAGASYNEQFFGPGTRLTVL.

This clonotype turned up a few times. The V gene is TRBV7-8, the J gene TRBJ1-4; D ambiguous. V lost 5 bases to trimming and J lost 7 bases, with 14 bases between them. CDR1 SGHVS and CDR2 FQNEAQ come from the germline V gene. The CDR3 covers 14 residues. The DNA of the CDR3 is TGTGCCAGCAGCCCCCACCCCACCATTGAAAAACTGTTTTTT. Amino acid sequence: CASSPHPTIEKLFF.